This T cell receptor (beta chain) was captured by sequencing in a study of shared clonotypes between healthy human individuals. The CDR3 runs to 15 residues. J was trimmed by 2 bases and V by 0 bases; bases with no gene match: 2. CDR1 is SGDLS, CDR2 YYNGEE, per germline. Profiled with immunoSEQ multiplex PCR; TCRdb holds only in-frame clones, not every one. The sample records millions of clones, over 85% being singletons. Naive-designated CD8 cells lacked CD45RO, were positively enriched for CCR7, and omitted terminally differentiated effector memory CD45RA+ cells. Donors included only healthy HIV-negative adults lacking recent acute infections or vaccinations.

This sequence originates from a man aged 18 to 35 in good health. V is TRBV9 and J is TRBJ1-2, with 9 positions matching TRBD1. Sequencing used naive CD8+ T cells sorted from blood. CDR3 region: CASSVAGTGNYGYTF. CDR3 DNA sequence: TGTGCCAGCAGCGTAGCTGGGACAGGGAACTATGGCTACACCTTC.